Listed below are T cell receptor beta chains from one sample, sequenced in a study of blood T cell repertoires in COVID-19. Some clones are missing from TCRdb's copy, which holds only in-frame ones; the method was immunoSEQ multiplex PCR. The data contain under 200,000 clones, 75% to 90% of them seen just once; the ten biggest clones take up 2.1%. Sequenced material: peripheral blood. These TCRs come from a man between 65 and 80 years old with active or convalescent COVID-19. CDR3s include the opening cysteine and the closing phenylalanine or tryptophan. The D gene is left open where the match is weak. Expanded clones get a size class; other rows say once, few or many, or leave the size out.

CDR3nt,CDR3aa,abundance,d_gene,v_gene,j_gene
TGTGCCAGCAGGGCACAGGGCCCTGGAAACACCATATATTTT,CASRAQGPGNTIYF,-,-,TRBV6-5,TRBJ1-3
TGTGCCACCAACCCACGGGGGGGCTCCTACAATGAGCAGTTCTTC,CATNPRGGSYNEQFF,few,TRBD2,TRBV19,TRBJ2-1
TGTGCCACCAGCGCCCACACAGGGGAGGAGACCCAGTACTTC,CATSAHTGEETQYF,-,TRBD1,TRBV15,TRBJ2-5
TGCAGTGTAAGTAGCGACAATGAGCAGTTCTTC,CSVSSDNEQFF,-,-,TRBV20-1,TRBJ2-1
TGTGCCATCAGTTCTCCGCGGACCTACGAGCAGTACTTC,CAISSPRTYEQYF,-,-,TRBV10-3,TRBJ2-7
TGTGCCAGCAGCCCGGGCAGGGGCTCTGGAAACACCATATATTTT,CASSPGRGSGNTIYF,-,-,TRBV7-2,TRBJ1-3
TGTGCCAGCAGCCCCTGGGGCGGTTCCTACGAGCAGTACTTC,CASSPWGGSYEQYF,-,-,TRBV27,TRBJ2-7
TGTGCCACCAGTGATTCGGCAGGCGGGGAGCTGTTTTTT,CATSDSAGGELFF,-,-,TRBV24-1,TRBJ2-2
TGTGCCTGGAGTACCGAGCCGGCGAACACCGGGGAGCTGTTTTTT,CAWSTEPANTGELFF,-,-,TRBV30,TRBJ2-2
TGTGCCAGCAGCTCCAAAGGGACAGGTATTTCCGGGGCCAACGTCCTGACTTTC,CASSSKGTGISGANVLTF,-,TRBD1,TRBV7-9,TRBJ2-6
TGTGCCAGCAGCTTAGTGGGACTAGCGGGGGGGTACGAGCAGTACTTC,CASSLVGLAGGYEQYF,-,TRBD2,TRBV7-2,TRBJ2-7
TGCGCCAGCAGCTTGGGCTTAGACAGGGGGCTCACGGTTTGGGAGACCCAGTACTTC,CASSLGLDRGLTVWETQYF,-,TRBD1,TRBV5-1,TRBJ2-5
TGTGCCAGTAGTATAAATGGCGGGTCCTACGAGCAGTACTTC,CASSINGGSYEQYF,-,-,TRBV19,TRBJ2-7
TGCAGCGTTGAAGATGGAGGAAAAGGAGATGAGCAGTTCTTC,CSVEDGGKGDEQFF,-,-,TRBV29-1,TRBJ2-1
TGCGCCAGCAGCTTGACAGGGACGGAATACAATGAGCAGTTCTTC,CASSLTGTEYNEQFF,-,-,TRBV5-1,TRBJ2-1
TGCAGCGTGTTCACAGGTGCCCCTTTCTACGAGCAGTACTTC,CSVFTGAPFYEQYF,once,-,TRBV29-1,TRBJ2-7
TGTGCCAGCAGGCGGCAAACCTACGAGCAGTACTTC,CASRRQTYEQYF,-,-,TRBV6-5,TRBJ2-7
TGTGCCAGCAGCAAAGCAGGGGCTGAAGCTTTCTTT,CASSKAGAEAFF,-,-,TRBV7-4,TRBJ1-1
TGTGCCATCAGCGACAGGGTCTCGTCTCTAGGAGGCTACACCTTC,CAISDRVSSLGGYTF,-,TRBD1,TRBV10-3,TRBJ1-2
TGCAGTTTTACTCAGGGGGGGAACACTGAAGCTTTCTTT,CSFTQGGNTEAFF,once,TRBD1,TRBV29-1,TRBJ1-1
TGCAGCGTTGAGGGACAGGGCTATGGCTACACCTTC,CSVEGQGYGYTF,-,TRBD1,TRBV29-1,TRBJ1-2
TGTGCCAGCAGTTACTCGATGCCAGGTCAAGAGACCCAGTACTTC,CASSYSMPGQETQYF,-,-,TRBV6-5,TRBJ2-5
TGTGCCAGCAGCCCCTGGGGGCAAAACACTGAAGCTTTCTTT,CASSPWGQNTEAFF,once,-,TRBV7-2,TRBJ1-1
TGCAGCGGGAAGGGACAGGGAATCACCGGGGAGCTGTTTTTT,CSGKGQGITGELFF,-,TRBD1,TRBV29-1,TRBJ2-2
TGTGCCAGCAGCCTAAGGACAGGGACCTCTGGCTACACCTTC,CASSLRTGTSGYTF,-,TRBD1,TRBV7-8,TRBJ1-2
TGTGCCAGCTCACCTCGACAGGGGTCGAACACTGAAGCTTTCTTT,CASSPRQGSNTEAFF,few,TRBD1,TRBV18,TRBJ1-1
TGTGCCAGCAGCCCACAGTCCGGGACAGGGGCTTCACCCCTCCACTTT,CASSPQSGTGASPLHF,few,TRBD1,TRBV7-6,TRBJ1-6
TGTGCCACCAGCAGAGAACCGACGAGGGCGACCTACGAGCAGTACTTC,CATSREPTRATYEQYF,-,-,TRBV15,TRBJ2-7
TGCAGCGTTCGACAGGGGGCCGGGGAGACCCAGTACTTC,CSVRQGAGETQYF,-,TRBD1,TRBV29-1,TRBJ2-5
TGTGCCAGCAGCAAAGGCGGAGGAGCCGGAGGTGAGCAGTTCTTC,CASSKGGGAGGEQFF,-,-,TRBV21-1,TRBJ2-1
TGTGCCAGCAGCTCCCCCCGGCGGGACGGGGATTACAATGAGCAGTTCTTC,CASSSPRRDGDYNEQFF,-,-,TRBV7-2,TRBJ2-1
TGCAGCGTGAAGGACAGGGGCCTCTACAATGAGCAGTTCTTC,CSVKDRGLYNEQFF,-,TRBD1,TRBV29-1,TRBJ2-1
TGTGCCAGCAGTTACGGACACTCTGGGGCCAACGTCCTGACTTTC,CASSYGHSGANVLTF,few,-,TRBV6-2/TRBV6-3,TRBJ2-6
TGTGCCAGCAGCTTAGAAGGGACAGGGCTCGGATATGGCTACACCTTC,CASSLEGTGLGYGYTF,-,TRBD1,TRBV11-2,TRBJ1-2
TGTGCCAGCAGCCAAACTAGCGGGAGGACAACCGGGGAGCTGTTTTTT,CASSQTSGRTTGELFF,few,TRBD2,TRBV3-1/TRBV3-2,TRBJ2-2
TGTGCCAGGGCCACTAGCGGGAGCTACGAGCAGTACTTC,CARATSGSYEQYF,-,TRBD2,TRBV27,TRBJ2-7
TGTGCCAGCAGCGGTCCTTCAGATACGCAGTATTTT,CASSGPSDTQYF,-,-,TRBV9,TRBJ2-3
TGCGCCAGCAGCCAAAGGACAGGAAGCTACGAGCAGTACTTC,CASSQRTGSYEQYF,few,TRBD1,TRBV4-1,TRBJ2-7
TGCAGCGTTGAATTGGGACAGAACACTGAAGCTTTCTTT,CSVELGQNTEAFF,-,-,TRBV29-1,TRBJ1-1